The following is a T cell receptor beta chain sequence with its context. Its target is not known. This record comes from a study of cytomegalovirus exposure and HLA in healthy donors. Study-wide findings and caveats: Apart from CMV serostatus, no immune exposure information was available.

The PCR had 60 Vbeta and 13 Jbeta primers. Assay: immunoSEQ multiplex PCR; the TCRdb copy retains only in-frame clones and omits some. The profile shows about 62,000 clones, under 80% of them singletons. This CDR3 has 17 residues. Specimen: PBMCs. This chain connects TRBV21-1 to TRBJ2-2; TRBD1, the table's D call, was not compared with the DNA. TRBV21-1 is noted as a pseudogene. The receptor was derived from a woman in her 30s in good health and CMV-seronegative. The CDR3 protein is CASSKDGTGCNTGELFF. In DNA, the CDR3 is TGTGCCAGCAGCAAAGATGGGACAGGGTGTAACACCGGGGAGCTGTTTTTT.